The T cell receptor beta chain described here comes from a study of T-cell reconstitution after alpha-beta-depleted transplantation in children. Study-level findings and limits: The origin of high day-60 TCRbeta diversity in some patients lay in surviving recipient T cells and thymic progenitors. Expanded graft clones numbering several hundred reportedly gave rise to alpha-beta T cells about two months after transplant. Newly generated T cells supplied most T-cell counts and diversity one year post-transplant.

The ends were cut back, 3 bases at V and 1 base at J, with 16 bases in the middle. Germline V gives CDR1 SGHRS, CDR2 YFSETQ. CDR3 size: 17 residues. In the case of this clonotype: Its antigen is as yet unknown.

Preparation of the TCRbeta library used unique molecular identifiers. MiXCR, applied by TCRdb to the PCR reads, yields one record per CDR3 protein. This table holds hundreds of thousands of distinct CDR3 sequences, roughly 14% found once. The clonotype originates from a girl aged 2 to 9 with congenital amegakaryocytic thrombocytopenia, due to receive a stem cell transplant. The chain couples TRBV5-1 to TRBJ2-2, with D perhaps TRBD2 (7 bases). Specimen: PBMCs, collected before TCRalphabeta/CD19-depleted stem cell transplant. CDR3 sequence: CASSWPRGQLNTGELFF. DNA of the CDR3: TGCGCCAGCAGCTGGCCGCGGGGGCAGCTGAACACCGGGGAGCTGTTTTTT. Variable domain in full (rest from reference TRBV5-1 and TRBJ2-2): KAGVTQTPRYLIKTRGQQVTLSCSPISGHRSVSWYQQTPGQGLQFLFEYFSETQRNKGNFPGRFSGRQFSNSRSEMNVSTLELGDSALYLCASSWPRGQLNTGELFFGEGSRLTVL.